The rows below give T cell receptor beta chains drawn from one sample of a study of beta chain features in type 1 diabetes. Sequencing used immunoSEQ multiplex PCR; TCRdb keeps in-frame clones, though not all of them. The table has 640,000 or so clones, more than 13% seen once; the top ten hold approximately 0.042%. The specimen sequenced was naive CD4+ T cells from blood. These receptors all stem from a man aged 18 to 30 with type 1 diabetes. The CDR3 runs from the conserved cysteine through the conserved F or W. A D gene is named only where the DNA matches it firmly. Expanded clones are given a class, and other clones once, few, many or no size at all.

NA	NA	TRBJ1-1	TRBV7-2	CASSLAAGIRNTEAFF	TGTGCCAGCAGCTTAGCTGCGGGGATCAGGAACACTGAAGCTTTCTTT
NA	NA	TRBJ2-7	TRBV30	CALQETFYEQYF	TGTGCCCTACAGGAGACCTTCTACGAGCAGTACTTC
NA	few	TRBJ2-7	TRBV14	CASSQGQPPSYEQYF	TGTGCCAGCAGCCAAGGACAGCCCCCCTCCTACGAGCAGTACTTC
NA	few	TRBJ2-3	TRBV5-1	CASSFDAADTQYF	TGCGCCAGCAGCTTTGACGCCGCAGATACGCAGTATTTT
NA	few	TRBJ1-4	TRBV5-1	CASSLRDTDEKLFF	TGCGCCAGCAGCCTCCGGGACACAGATGAAAAACTGTTTTTT
TRBD1	NA	TRBJ2-7	TRBV29-1	CSVGTGEFYEQYF	TGCAGCGTTGGGACAGGGGAATTCTACGAGCAGTACTTC
TRBD2	few	TRBJ2-1	TRBV7-9	CASSAGTSYMGEQFF	TGTGCCAGCAGCGCCGGGACTAGTTATATGGGTGAGCAGTTCTTC
NA	NA	TRBJ2-1	TRBV5-1	CASSFSGGSAYNEQFF	TGCGCCAGCAGCTTCTCGGGGGGCAGCGCCTACAATGAGCAGTTCTTC
NA	NA	TRBJ1-1	TRBV9	CASTRLLNTEAFF	TGTGCCAGCACCCGCCTGTTGAACACTGAAGCTTTCTTT
NA	NA	TRBJ2-1	TRBV5-4	CASSWSDNERFF	TGTGCCAGCAGCTGGTCCGACAATGAGCGGTTCTTC
NA	NA	TRBJ1-1	TRBV5-1	CASSLDTDNTEAFF	TGCGCCAGCAGCTTGGATACGGACAACACTGAAGCTTTCTTT
TRBD1	few	TRBJ2-7	TRBV7-9	CASSSGTGSYEQYF	TGTGCCAGCAGTTCCGGGACAGGGTCCTACGAGCAGTACTTC
NA	few	TRBJ1-2	TRBV14	CASSHLRQNYGYTF	TGTGCCAGCAGCCACTTAAGACAGAACTATGGCTACACCTTC
NA	few	TRBJ2-2	TRBV9	CASSVDPGQNTGELFF	TGTGCCAGCAGCGTAGACCCGGGACAGAACACCGGGGAGCTGTTTTTT
TRBD2	NA	TRBJ2-1	TRBV6-1	CASERGGPRSEQFF	TGTGCCAGCGAGCGGGGGGGTCCCAGGAGTGAGCAGTTCTTC
TRBD1	once	TRBJ1-2	TRBV7-2	CASSSDRGLGYTF	TGTGCCAGCAGCTCAGACAGGGGGCTTGGCTACACCTTC
TRBD1	NA	TRBJ1-1	TRBV28	CASSPRLIRTGRTEAFF	TGTGCCAGCAGCCCCAGGTTGATCCGGACAGGGAGGACTGAAGCTTTCTTT
TRBD1	NA	TRBJ2-7	TRBV5-1	CASSPNARDRDYEQYF	TGCGCCAGCAGCCCAAACGCCCGGGACAGAGACTACGAGCAGTACTTC
NA	few	TRBJ1-2	TRBV5-1	CASNFGGDYGYTF	TGCGCCAGCAACTTTGGGGGTGACTATGGCTACACCTTC
TRBD1	few	TRBJ2-7	TRBV29-1	CSVGTGYEQYF	TGCAGCGTCGGGACAGGGTACGAGCAGTACTTC
NA	NA	TRBJ2-5	TRBV29-1	CSDSRRLGASVVQYF	TGCAGCGACTCTAGGCGGCTGGGGGCCTCTGTAGTCCAGTACTTC
NA	few	TRBJ1-2	TRBV15	CATSDRDISNYGYTF	TGTGCCACCAGCGATCGGGACATTTCGAACTATGGCTACACCTTC
NA	NA	TRBJ1-2	TRBV4-3	CASSRSRTAPNYGYTF	TGCGCCAGCAGCCGTTCGCGGACAGCGCCTAACTATGGCTACACCTTC
TRBD1	few	TRBJ2-7	TRBV7-2	CASSPPGTGFSYEQYF	TGTGCCAGCAGCCCCCCGGGGACAGGGTTTTCCTACGAGCAGTACTTC
NA	NA	TRBJ2-3	TRBV28	CASSLYQGRTDTQYF	TGTGCCAGCAGTTTATATCAGGGACGGACAGATACGCAGTATTTT
NA	NA	TRBJ1-5	TRBV5-1	CASSLEGAYNQPQHF	TGCGCCAGCAGCTTGGAAGGAGCCTACAATCAGCCCCAGCATTTT
NA	NA	TRBJ1-5	TRBV7-9	CASSPRGTGDQPQHF	TGTGCCAGCAGCCCCCGGGGAACGGGAGATCAGCCCCAGCATTTT
NA	few	TRBJ2-7	TRBV21-1	CATQPDPWDDEQYF	TGTGCCACTCAGCCGGACCCCTGGGACGACGAGCAGTACTTC
TRBD1	few	TRBJ1-1	TRBV11-2	CASSYRDSGTEAFF	TGTGCCAGCAGCTACCGGGACAGCGGCACTGAAGCTTTCTTT
TRBD2	NA	TRBJ2-1	TRBV7-9	CASSVGLAGVLEQFF	TGTGCCAGCAGCGTGGGTCTAGCGGGAGTTTTAGAGCAGTTCTTC
NA	few	TRBJ2-6	TRBV28	CASSLADTSGANVLTF	TGTGCCAGCAGTTTGGCGGACACATCTGGGGCCAACGTCCTGACTTTC
NA	NA	TRBJ1-3	TRBV18	CASSLTGPGNTIYF	TGTGCCAGCTCACTGACAGGTCCTGGAAACACCATATATTTT
TRBD2	NA	TRBJ2-3	TRBV29-1	CSVEREWADTQYF	TGCAGCGTTGAGCGGGAGTGGGCAGATACGCAGTATTTT
NA	NA	TRBJ1-6	TRBV2	CASMGGVSYNSPLHF	TGTGCCAGCATGGGGGGGGTTTCCTATAATTCACCCCTCCACTTT
NA	NA	TRBJ2-7	TRBV6-5	CASSPEGGLYEQYF	TGTGCCAGCAGCCCGGAGGGTGGCTTATACGAGCAGTACTTC
NA	NA	TRBJ1-1	TRBV30	CAWSILLRNTEAFF	TGTGCCTGGAGTATCCTCCTCCGGAACACTGAAGCTTTCTTT
TRBD1	few	TRBJ1-4	TRBV4-1	CASSPGTGTATNEKLFF	TGCGCCAGCAGCCCAGGGACAGGGACTGCAACTAATGAAAAACTGTTTTTT
NA	few	TRBJ1-1	TRBV7-9	CASSLIIANTEAFF	TGTGCCAGCAGCTTAATAATAGCGAACACTGAAGCTTTCTTT
NA	NA	TRBJ1-2	TRBV14	CASSPRSEGYTF	TGTGCCAGCAGCCCCCGGTCGGAAGGCTACACCTTC
NA	once	TRBJ2-7	TRBV2	CASSDRPGDLSYEQYF	TGTGCCAGCAGTGATCGTCCAGGGGACCTCTCCTACGAGCAGTACTTC
TRBD1	NA	TRBJ2-7	TRBV28	CASSQPRGREQYF	TGTGCCAGCAGTCAACCGAGGGGGCGCGAGCAGTACTTC
NA	NA	TRBJ2-7	TRBV18	CASSPQAGYEQYF	TGTGCCAGCTCACCCCAGGCAGGCTACGAGCAGTACTTC
NA	few	TRBJ2-7	TRBV4-1	CASSQVAGRDSYEQYF	TGCGCCAGCAGCCAAGTGGCGGGCCGAGACTCCTACGAGCAGTACTTC
TRBD2	NA	TRBJ2-3	TRBV30	CAWSSRTGGDSDTQYF	TGTGCCTGGAGTTCGCGGACGGGGGGGGATTCGGATACGCAGTATTTT
TRBD2	NA	TRBJ2-7	TRBV4-1	CASSHAGTSGSYEQYF	TGCGCCAGCAGCCATGCAGGGACTAGCGGCTCCTACGAGCAGTACTTC
TRBD2	NA	TRBJ2-7	TRBV2	CASSHRDWGGEQYF	TGTGCCAGCAGTCACCGGGACTGGGGAGGGGAGCAGTACTTC
NA	NA	TRBJ2-7	TRBV23-1	CASPQSGPSAYEQYF	TGCGCCAGCCCCCAAAGCGGGCCGTCGGCTTACGAGCAGTACTTC
TRBD2	few	TRBJ2-1	TRBV28	CASSLASSGDNEQFF	TGTGCCAGCAGTTTAGCTTCTAGCGGGGACAATGAGCAGTTCTTC
NA	few	TRBJ1-5	TRBV21-1	CASSKGRGLRSNQPQHF	TGTGCCAGCAGCAAAGGGCGGGGGCTACGTAGCAATCAGCCCCAGCATTTT
TRBD2	NA	TRBJ2-1	TRBV7-6	CASSLGLAGDDLYNEQFF	TGTGCCAGCAGCTTAGGCCTAGCGGGAGATGATCTCTACAATGAGCAGTTCTTC
TRBD1	once	TRBJ1-4	TRBV5-6	CASSFGQVGGEKLFF	TGTGCCAGCAGCTTCGGACAGGTTGGGGGTGAAAAACTGTTTTTT
TRBD1	NA	TRBJ1-2	TRBV28	CASTTPRGGYTF	TGTGCCAGCACCACTCCCAGGGGGGGCTACACCTTC
NA	few	TRBJ2-7	TRBV4-2	CASSQGPTYEQYF	TGTGCCAGCAGCCAAGGGCCAACCTACGAGCAGTACTTC
TRBD1	NA	TRBJ2-3	TRBV4-1	CASSQVGQGEYF	TGCGCCAGCAGCCAAGTAGGGCAGGGGGAGTATTTT
TRBD1	NA	TRBJ1-2	TRBV29-1	CSAWDRANYGYTF	TGCAGCGCGTGGGACAGGGCAAACTATGGCTACACCTTC
NA	NA	TRBJ1-5	TRBV15	CATSPDRLPNQPQHF	TGTGCCACCAGTCCGGACAGACTCCCTAATCAGCCCCAGCATTTT
TRBD1	NA	TRBJ1-5	TRBV28	CASSHLGQGTSDQPQHF	TGTGCCAGCAGTCATCTCGGACAGGGGACTTCCGATCAGCCCCAGCATTTT
TRBD1	few	TRBJ1-2	TRBV30	CAWSRDSYGYTF	TGTGCCTGGAGTAGGGACAGCTATGGCTACACCTTC
TRBD1	NA	TRBJ2-2	TRBV5-1	CASSLLGTDPSANTGELFF	TGCGCCAGCAGCTTGCTTGGGACAGACCCGTCCGCGAACACCGGGGAGCTGTTTTTT
NA	few	TRBJ1-5	TRBV2	CASTQKRGTPLNQPQHF	TGTGCCAGCACCCAGAAGAGGGGGACACCACTGAATCAGCCCCAGCATTTT